This T cell receptor beta chain was documented in a study of OX40 agonist ivuxolimab in advanced cancers. Study information: Ivuxolimab is a fully human IgG2 antibody that activates OX40 (CD134). Therapy given before enrollment (anti-PD-1, anti-PD-L1 or anti-CTLA-4) was allowed, and around 40% had some. Aged roughly 23 to 80 with a mean of approximately 60 years, they were approximately 80% male.

Study-wide findings and caveats: Researchers did not determine the expanded peripheral T cells' antigen specificity.

The data were produced by immunoSEQ multiplex PCR, yet TCRdb's version contains in-frame clones alone and is incomplete. Of around 33,000 clones detected, around 84% appear once; the ten largest clones hold 15% to 25%. As to this clone: Antigen: not known.

The germline gives CDR1 MNHNS, CDR2 SASEGT. The CDR3 contains 13 residues. Trimming removed 6 bases from V and 5 bases from J; junction bases left unmatched: 6. The receptor's source is an adult with an advanced solid tumor such as melanoma, head and neck, liver or kidney cancer. Sequenced material: CD4+ or CD8+ T cells sorted from blood, taken in a trial of the OX40 agonist ivuxolimab. This sequence joins TRBV6-1 and TRBJ1-2; 7 bases align to TRBD1. As DNA, the CDR3 is TGTGCCAGCAGCGACAGGGTCGGGTATGGCTACACCTTC. Protein sequence: CASSDRVGYGYTF.